The T cell receptor (beta chain) described here comes from a study of blood T cell repertoires in COVID-19 (dated by TCRdb to the early 2020s). Context from the whole study: Samples covering the acute and convalescent phases of COVID-19 were provided by collaborators in the United States, Italy and Spain. Subjects who had been exposed to COVID-19, were actively infected with it, or had recovered from it provided the deeply sampled blood TCRbeta repertoires that made up the dataset. The prospective study material was composed of cDNA or gDNA derived from T cells, B-cell-depleted T cells, or PBMCs. Where available, HLA class I and class II types were obtained from metadata supplied by the sample provider rather than from assay-based typing. The repertoires were released in a freely available public database meant as a resource for research on the immune response to SARS-CoV-2. Samples came from the ongoing ImmuneRACE study (first 160 participants) plus 1,254 subjects from 6 global collaborators. Sample metadata almost always included a de-identified subject ID, COVID-19 status, age in years and sex.

To note about this clone: Its recognized antigen is unknown. It has no much larger one-base neighbor in the sample; base qualities were not kept.

Collaborating institutions collected whole blood in K2EDTA tubes following their own protocols. Collaborator samples were shipped for TCRbeta analysis as frozen whole blood, isolated PBMCs, or DNA extracted from either sample type. The V end gives up 3 bases and the J end 0 bases, leaving 6 bases in the junction not matched to a gene. The CDR3 numbers 17 residues from cysteine through phenylalanine. The kept DNA is CDR3 alone, 51 bases in frame from the first base. CDR1 is given as MNHEY and CDR2 as SMNVEV, both from the germline V gene (reference sequence). The immunoSEQ Assay, a bias-controlled multiplex PCR, was used to amplify TCRbeta CDR3 regions from genomic DNA. In the original analysis: Nucleated cell counts per sample were estimated from amplification of reference gene primers within the assay. To quantify the absolute abundance of each unique TCRbeta CDR3 rearrangement, sequence reads were collapsed and filtered. For each sample, productive Simpson clonality was calculated as the square root of Simpson's diversity index across productive rearrangements. In TCRdb, the immuneACCESS table is reduced to in-frame sequences with V and J assigned. These tables do not hold every clone; where another copy was compared, an unresolved V gene accounts for under half, and the others remain unexplained. That table is the source of V, J and clone size, and D and trimming were worked out from the DNA. Present in this sample are about 140,000 clones, more than 75% of which were seen just once. The top ten clones comprise around 2.5% of the sample.

Broader findings and caveats from the paper: How much clinical and demographic metadata was included differed by source and by participant, and the metadata was provided uncurated.

The TCR was taken from a human donor with acute or convalescent COVID-19. The donor label of this sample is uncertain. Recombination connected TRBV27 to TRBJ2-3, with 10 junctional bases fitting TRBD2. Material: peripheral blood. The CDR3 has the sequence CASSFLSSGGSTDTQYF. The DNA is TGTGCCAGCAGTTTCCTATCTAGCGGGGGTAGCACAGATACGCAGTATTTT.